A selection of T cell receptor beta chains follows, all from one sample in a study of blood T cell repertoires in COVID-19. Assay used: immunoSEQ multiplex PCR; TCRdb lists only in-frame clones, some missing. The data show under 80,000 clones, over 75% seen once. Sequenced material: peripheral blood. The origin of the receptors is a man in his fifties or sixties with acute or convalescent COVID-19. Each CDR3 is given with its conserved first and last residue. The order of the fields is V gene, clone size, D gene, J gene, CDR3 DNA, CDR3 protein. D genes are given only for firm matches. Only part of the rows carry a size: once, few, many, or a class if the clone is expanded.

v_gene: TRBV5-4; abundance: .; d_gene: TRBD1; j_gene: TRBJ1-3; CDR3nt: TGTGCCAGCAGCTTGGAAGGGACAGTTGGAAACACCATATATTTT; CDR3aa: CASSLEGTVGNTIYF
v_gene: TRBV9; abundance: .; d_gene: TRBD2; j_gene: TRBJ2-2; CDR3nt: TGTGCCAGCAGCGTCCCCTCCCGGGAGGGTAACACCGGGGAGCTGTTTTTT; CDR3aa: CASSVPSREGNTGELFF
v_gene: TRBV19; abundance: .; d_gene: .; j_gene: TRBJ2-3; CDR3nt: TGTGCCAGTAGTATCCCGGGGAAGGGCACAGATACGCAGTATTTT; CDR3aa: CASSIPGKGTDTQYF
v_gene: TRBV5-6; abundance: .; d_gene: .; j_gene: TRBJ2-2; CDR3nt: TGTGCCAGCAGCGTGGGGGCGAGGGAAGTCACCGGGGAGCTGTTTTTT; CDR3aa: CASSVGAREVTGELFF
v_gene: TRBV28; abundance: .; d_gene: .; j_gene: TRBJ2-7; CDR3nt: TGTGCCAGCAGTCCCGGAGTTTACGAGCAGTACTTC; CDR3aa: CASSPGVYEQYF
v_gene: TRBV2; abundance: .; d_gene: .; j_gene: TRBJ1-6; CDR3nt: TGTGCCAGCACCCTAAATGGAGGGGATAATTCACCCCTCCACTTT; CDR3aa: CASTLNGGDNSPLHF
v_gene: TRBV5-6; abundance: .; d_gene: TRBD2; j_gene: TRBJ2-3; CDR3nt: TGTGCCAGCAGCGACATAAAGCGGGAGGGCATCACAGATACGCAGTATTTT; CDR3aa: CASSDIKREGITDTQYF
v_gene: TRBV7-9; abundance: once; d_gene: .; j_gene: TRBJ1-2; CDR3nt: TGTGCCAGCAGCTTCACACCAGCTAACTATGGCTACACCTTC; CDR3aa: CASSFTPANYGYTF
v_gene: TRBV28; abundance: once; d_gene: TRBD2; j_gene: TRBJ2-5; CDR3nt: TGTGCCAGCAGTTCAAATCTAGCGGGCCGAGAGACCCAGTACTTC; CDR3aa: CASSSNLAGRETQYF
v_gene: TRBV29-1; abundance: .; d_gene: .; j_gene: TRBJ1-2; CDR3nt: TGCAGCGTTGAACACAGTTTGAACTATGGCTACACCTTC; CDR3aa: CSVEHSLNYGYTF
v_gene: TRBV6-5; abundance: .; d_gene: .; j_gene: TRBJ2-6; CDR3nt: TGTGCCAGCAGCCCCCCCCAGGGGATCCTGACTTTC; CDR3aa: CASSPPQGILTF
v_gene: TRBV6-2/TRBV6-3; abundance: .; d_gene: TRBD1; j_gene: TRBJ1-5; CDR3nt: TGTGCCAGCAGTTACTCGAAGCAGGGGGCCGGCCAGAATCAGCCCCAGCATTTT; CDR3aa: CASSYSKQGAGQNQPQHF
v_gene: TRBV19; abundance: .; d_gene: TRBD1; j_gene: TRBJ1-5; CDR3nt: TGTGCCAGTAGTATCGGGACAGGGGTGAAGCAGCCCCAGCATTTT; CDR3aa: CASSIGTGVKQPQHF
v_gene: TRBV6-2/TRBV6-3; abundance: .; d_gene: .; j_gene: TRBJ1-2; CDR3nt: TGTGCCAGCAGCGAGTTGCGCTATGGCTACACCTTC; CDR3aa: CASSELRYGYTF
v_gene: TRBV6-5; abundance: .; d_gene: TRBD1; j_gene: TRBJ1-2; CDR3nt: TGTGCCAGCAGTTCTGGACAGGTGAAAGCCTATGGCTACACCTTC; CDR3aa: CASSSGQVKAYGYTF
v_gene: TRBV7-9; abundance: .; d_gene: .; j_gene: TRBJ1-1; CDR3nt: TGTGCCAGCAGCCCCGTCGGCGGCAGCATGAACACTGAAGCTTTCTTT; CDR3aa: CASSPVGGSMNTEAFF
v_gene: TRBV5-1; abundance: .; d_gene: TRBD1; j_gene: TRBJ1-1; CDR3nt: TGCGCCAGCTCTACACAGGGGATCGAGAGAGCTTTCTTT; CDR3aa: CASSTQGIERAFF
v_gene: TRBV4-1; abundance: .; d_gene: TRBD1; j_gene: TRBJ1-1; CDR3nt: TGCGCCAGCAGCTACGGGACAGGAGTGAACACTGAAGCTTTCTTT; CDR3aa: CASSYGTGVNTEAFF
v_gene: TRBV6-1; abundance: few; d_gene: TRBD1; j_gene: TRBJ2-7; CDR3nt: TGTGCCAGCAGTGAAGAAGGGGGCGGAACCTACGAGCAGTACTTC; CDR3aa: CASSEEGGGTYEQYF
v_gene: TRBV10-3; abundance: .; d_gene: TRBD2; j_gene: TRBJ2-1; CDR3nt: TGTGCCATCAGTGGGGGACTAGCGGGGAACAATGAGCAGTTCTTC; CDR3aa: CAISGGLAGNNEQFF
v_gene: TRBV4-2; abundance: .; d_gene: TRBD1; j_gene: TRBJ2-3; CDR3nt: TGTGCCAGCAGCCAACCCACGGGACAGAGCACAGATACGCAGTATTTT; CDR3aa: CASSQPTGQSTDTQYF
v_gene: TRBV4-3; abundance: .; d_gene: TRBD1; j_gene: TRBJ1-1; CDR3nt: TGCGCCAGCAGCCAAGGGACAGGGGGTATGAACACTGAAGCTTTCTTT; CDR3aa: CASSQGTGGMNTEAFF
v_gene: TRBV4-2; abundance: .; d_gene: .; j_gene: TRBJ2-7; CDR3nt: TGTGCCAGCAGCCAAGACCTACTAGTCTACGAGCAGTACTTC; CDR3aa: CASSQDLLVYEQYF
v_gene: TRBV27; abundance: .; d_gene: TRBD2; j_gene: TRBJ2-5; CDR3nt: TGTGCCAGCAGTTTGGGACTAGCTGTAGGAGAGACCCAGTACTTC; CDR3aa: CASSLGLAVGETQYF
v_gene: TRBV6-6; abundance: .; d_gene: .; j_gene: TRBJ1-2; CDR3nt: TGTGCCAGCGGAGGGGAAAATGGCTACACCTTC; CDR3aa: CASGGENGYTF
v_gene: TRBV7-2; abundance: .; d_gene: TRBD1; j_gene: TRBJ1-1; CDR3nt: TGTGCCAGCAGCTCTACAGGGGGTAGCACTGAAGCTTTCTTT; CDR3aa: CASSSTGGSTEAFF
v_gene: TRBV7-9; abundance: .; d_gene: .; j_gene: TRBJ2-5; CDR3nt: TGTGCCAGCAGCTCCCAAGAGCGATGGGAGACCCAGTACTTC; CDR3aa: CASSSQERWETQYF
v_gene: TRBV4-2; abundance: .; d_gene: .; j_gene: TRBJ2-7; CDR3nt: TGTGCCAGCAGCCAAGAACCCGTGCAGGTCGGCCCCTACGAGCAGTACTTC; CDR3aa: CASSQEPVQVGPYEQYF
v_gene: TRBV28; abundance: .; d_gene: TRBD1; j_gene: TRBJ1-1; CDR3nt: TGTGCCAGCTCTACCAGGGGGACAGTACTGAACACTGAAGCTTTCTTT; CDR3aa: CASSTRGTVLNTEAFF
v_gene: TRBV19; abundance: .; d_gene: TRBD1; j_gene: TRBJ1-3; CDR3nt: TGTGCCAGTACCCCGACAGGGCCCTCTGGAAACACCATATATTTT; CDR3aa: CASTPTGPSGNTIYF
v_gene: TRBV15; abundance: .; d_gene: TRBD1; j_gene: TRBJ2-7; CDR3nt: TGTGCCACCAGCCCGGACAGGGGGCTGAACGAGCAGTACTTC; CDR3aa: CATSPDRGLNEQYF
v_gene: TRBV10-2; abundance: .; d_gene: TRBD1; j_gene: TRBJ2-5; CDR3nt: TGTGCCAGCAGTGATCGGACAGGGCGGGTTCTTTTGCGGCAAGAGACCCAGTACTTC; CDR3aa: CASSDRTGRVLLRQETQYF
v_gene: TRBV7-9; abundance: .; d_gene: TRBD2; j_gene: TRBJ2-1; CDR3nt: TGTGCCAGCAGCAAGAGTACCGGGACTAACTGGTTTGAGCAGTTCTTC; CDR3aa: CASSKSTGTNWFEQFF
v_gene: TRBV6-6; abundance: few; d_gene: TRBD1; j_gene: TRBJ2-4; CDR3nt: TGTGCCAGCAGTTACGAGGGGGCCGAAGCCAAAAACATTCAGTACTTC; CDR3aa: CASSYEGAEAKNIQYF
v_gene: TRBV7-3; abundance: .; d_gene: TRBD1; j_gene: TRBJ2-2; CDR3nt: TGTGCCAGCAGCCCTGGGGGGACAGGGGATATAAACACCGGGGAGCTGTTTTTT; CDR3aa: CASSPGGTGDINTGELFF
v_gene: TRBV6-2/TRBV6-3; abundance: .; d_gene: TRBD1; j_gene: TRBJ1-5; CDR3nt: TGTGCCAGCAGTTACGAAGGGGGCACCCAGCATTTT; CDR3aa: CASSYEGGTQHF
v_gene: TRBV19; abundance: .; d_gene: TRBD1; j_gene: TRBJ1-5; CDR3nt: TGTGCCAGTGGGGGGCAGGGGGCTTGGCAGCCCCAGCATTTT; CDR3aa: CASGGQGAWQPQHF
v_gene: TRBV11-3; abundance: .; d_gene: TRBD1; j_gene: TRBJ2-3; CDR3nt: TGTGCCAGCAGCTCCACCTTCGACAGGGGGTCGGCAGATACGCAGTATTTT; CDR3aa: CASSSTFDRGSADTQYF
v_gene: TRBV30; abundance: .; d_gene: .; j_gene: TRBJ1-5; CDR3nt: TGTGCCTGGAGCGGCCAAGGGGCGATCAATCAGCCCCAGCATTTT; CDR3aa: CAWSGQGAINQPQHF
v_gene: TRBV28; abundance: .; d_gene: TRBD1; j_gene: TRBJ1-3; CDR3nt: TGTGCCAGCAGGGAAGGGGGCGTCCCTGGAAACACCATATATTTT; CDR3aa: CASREGGVPGNTIYF
v_gene: TRBV29-1; abundance: .; d_gene: .; j_gene: TRBJ1-2; CDR3nt: TGCAGCGTTGAGGGGGGGGCCTACGGCTATGGCTACACCTTC; CDR3aa: CSVEGGAYGYGYTF
v_gene: TRBV6-1; abundance: once; d_gene: .; j_gene: TRBJ1-3; CDR3nt: TGTGCCAGCAGTGAGTCGGGGGTGGCAAACACCATATATTTT; CDR3aa: CASSESGVANTIYF
v_gene: TRBV27; abundance: .; d_gene: .; j_gene: TRBJ1-1; CDR3nt: TGTGCCAGCAGTTCCCAGGGAAGGACTGAAGCTTTCTTT; CDR3aa: CASSSQGRTEAFF
v_gene: TRBV29-1; abundance: .; d_gene: .; j_gene: TRBJ1-2; CDR3nt: TGCAGCGTTCAGGGTTCACCGGGCTATGGCTACACCTTC; CDR3aa: CSVQGSPGYGYTF
v_gene: TRBV7-9; abundance: .; d_gene: .; j_gene: TRBJ2-6; CDR3nt: TGTGCCAGCAGCGGCGCCGCGGGCTCTGGGGCCAACGTCCTGACTTTC; CDR3aa: CASSGAAGSGANVLTF
v_gene: TRBV6-1; abundance: medium-sized; d_gene: TRBD1; j_gene: TRBJ2-7; CDR3nt: TGTGCCAGCAGTGAGGGTCCCGGAAGGGACAGGGGTCCGAACGAGCAGTACTTC; CDR3aa: CASSEGPGRDRGPNEQYF
v_gene: TRBV4-3; abundance: few; d_gene: TRBD2; j_gene: TRBJ2-1; CDR3nt: TGCGCCAGCAGCCAAGGCGGGGTAGCGGGAGCAAACTATGACCCCTACAATGAGCAGTTCTTC; CDR3aa: CASSQGGVAGANYDPYNEQFF
v_gene: TRBV7-6; abundance: few; d_gene: TRBD2; j_gene: TRBJ2-6; CDR3nt: TGTGCCAGCAGCTTAGATGCGGGAGAGCACTCTGGGGCCAACGTCCTGACTTTC; CDR3aa: CASSLDAGEHSGANVLTF
v_gene: TRBV7-9; abundance: .; d_gene: TRBD1; j_gene: TRBJ2-7; CDR3nt: TGTGCCAGCAGCTTCGGTTGGGGACAGGGGGACTACGAGCAGTACTTC; CDR3aa: CASSFGWGQGDYEQYF
v_gene: TRBV7-6; abundance: once; d_gene: TRBD1; j_gene: TRBJ1-1; CDR3nt: TGTGCCAGCAGCTTAAGTGGTTCGGGACAGGGGTTGGGGAACACTGAAGCTTTCTTT; CDR3aa: CASSLSGSGQGLGNTEAFF
v_gene: TRBV5-8; abundance: .; d_gene: .; j_gene: TRBJ1-6; CDR3nt: TGTGCCAGCAGCTTTGACAGTAGGAATTCACCCCTCCACTTT; CDR3aa: CASSFDSRNSPLHF
v_gene: TRBV6-5; abundance: few; d_gene: .; j_gene: TRBJ2-3; CDR3nt: TGTGCCGGAGGAGAAGATGGGGACACAGATACGCAGTATTTT; CDR3aa: CAGGEDGDTDTQYF